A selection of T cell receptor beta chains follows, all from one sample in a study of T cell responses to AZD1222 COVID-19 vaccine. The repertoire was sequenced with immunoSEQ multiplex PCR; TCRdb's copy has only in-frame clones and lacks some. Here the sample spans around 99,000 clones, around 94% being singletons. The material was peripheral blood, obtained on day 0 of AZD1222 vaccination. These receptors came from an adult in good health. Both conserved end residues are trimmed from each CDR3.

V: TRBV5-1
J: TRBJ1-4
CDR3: ASSQHGRGEKLF

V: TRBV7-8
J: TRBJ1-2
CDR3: ASSLTTKQDWGT

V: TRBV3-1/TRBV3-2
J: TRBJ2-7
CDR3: ASSQGRGQYEQY

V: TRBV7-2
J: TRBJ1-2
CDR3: ASTETGAHYGYT

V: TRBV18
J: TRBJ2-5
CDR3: ASSLYARGQETQY

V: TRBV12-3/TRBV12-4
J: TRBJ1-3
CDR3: ASSLNTGNTIY

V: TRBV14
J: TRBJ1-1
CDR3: ASSQRRAF

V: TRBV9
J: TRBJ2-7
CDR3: ASSVATSTGGENEQY

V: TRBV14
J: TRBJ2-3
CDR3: ASSQQPGASDTQY

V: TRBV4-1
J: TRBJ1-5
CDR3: ASSQDGGVGNQPQH

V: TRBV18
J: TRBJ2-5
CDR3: ASSPKGETQY

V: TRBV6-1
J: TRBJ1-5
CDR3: ASSDGSNQPQH

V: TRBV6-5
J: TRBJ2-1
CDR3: ASSYSTRDSEQF

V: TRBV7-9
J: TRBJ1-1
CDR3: ASSLGGGSEAF

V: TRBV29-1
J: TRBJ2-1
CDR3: SARQLYNEQF

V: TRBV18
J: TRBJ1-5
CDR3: ASSPGQVPYSNQPQH

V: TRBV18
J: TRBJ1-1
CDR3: ASSPSLFGTGGDEAF

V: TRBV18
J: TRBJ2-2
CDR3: ASSPNDRAGELF

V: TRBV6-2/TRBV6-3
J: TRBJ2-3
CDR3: ASSRLAASTDTQY

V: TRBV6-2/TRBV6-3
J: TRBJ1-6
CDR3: ASSYQELSPLH

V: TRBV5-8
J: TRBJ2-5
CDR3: ASSSGQAIQETQY

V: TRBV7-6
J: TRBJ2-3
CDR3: ASSLALLGAGGARDTQY

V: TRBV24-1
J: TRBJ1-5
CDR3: ATCYNRNQPQH

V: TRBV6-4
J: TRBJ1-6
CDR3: ASSDRAAAGSPLH

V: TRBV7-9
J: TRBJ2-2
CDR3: ASSQVREVNTGELF

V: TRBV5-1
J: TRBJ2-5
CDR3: ASSPQGAQETQY

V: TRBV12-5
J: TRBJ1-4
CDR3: ASGRPVHRETNEKLF

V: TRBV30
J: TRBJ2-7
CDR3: AWSVIGAGRSYEQY

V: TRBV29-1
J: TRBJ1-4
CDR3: SVVLYRDSTEKLF

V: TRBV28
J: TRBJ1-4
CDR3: ASSLSGSTNEKLF

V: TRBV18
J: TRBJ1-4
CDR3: ASSPGPDEKLF

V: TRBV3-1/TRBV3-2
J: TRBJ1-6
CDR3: ASSRTGGSPLH

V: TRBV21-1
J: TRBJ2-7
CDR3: ASSKTPRWTGTVSYEQY

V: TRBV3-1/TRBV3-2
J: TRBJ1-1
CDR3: ASSLKEKAF

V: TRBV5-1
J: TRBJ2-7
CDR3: ASSLEQRYEQY

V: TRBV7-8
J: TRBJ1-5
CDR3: ASSLGQAGNQPQH

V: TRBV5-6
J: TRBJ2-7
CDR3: ASSFGRGYYEQY

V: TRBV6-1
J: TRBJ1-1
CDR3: ASSESGTGDTEAF

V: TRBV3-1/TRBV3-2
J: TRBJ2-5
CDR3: ASSQEVYSASLQETQY

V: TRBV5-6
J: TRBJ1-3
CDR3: ASSPGSGNTIY

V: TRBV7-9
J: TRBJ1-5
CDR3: ASSLATGSEQPQH

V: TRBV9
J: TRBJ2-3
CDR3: ASSDRDTQY

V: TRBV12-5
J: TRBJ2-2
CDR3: ASGANGELF

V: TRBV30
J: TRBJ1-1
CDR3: AWSVPTGPTVTEAF

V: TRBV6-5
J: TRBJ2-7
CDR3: ASKVAASDEQY

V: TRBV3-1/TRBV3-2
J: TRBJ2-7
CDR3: ASSQEATLAGGEQY

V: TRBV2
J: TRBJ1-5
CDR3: ASSVTQTGSISSNQPQH

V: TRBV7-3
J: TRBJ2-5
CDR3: ASSNTPGGPQETQY

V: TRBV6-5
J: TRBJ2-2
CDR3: ASSTTRGLAGELF

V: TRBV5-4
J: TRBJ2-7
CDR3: ASSLDRGRYEQY

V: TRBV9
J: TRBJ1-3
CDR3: ASSDRQTFSGNTIY

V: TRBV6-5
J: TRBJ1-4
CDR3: ASSGGRGREKLF

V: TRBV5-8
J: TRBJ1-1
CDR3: ASSLAIGVMNTEAF

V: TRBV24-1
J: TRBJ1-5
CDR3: ATSDLARIQPQH

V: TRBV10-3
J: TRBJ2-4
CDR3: AIRAPGQTKNIQY

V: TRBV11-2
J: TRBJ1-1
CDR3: ASSNTLPGTEAF

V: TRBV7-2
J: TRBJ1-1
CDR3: ASSLVQNTEAF

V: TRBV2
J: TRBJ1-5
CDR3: ASTGLGITSNQPQH

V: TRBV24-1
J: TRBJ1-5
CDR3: ATSDAGYGPQH